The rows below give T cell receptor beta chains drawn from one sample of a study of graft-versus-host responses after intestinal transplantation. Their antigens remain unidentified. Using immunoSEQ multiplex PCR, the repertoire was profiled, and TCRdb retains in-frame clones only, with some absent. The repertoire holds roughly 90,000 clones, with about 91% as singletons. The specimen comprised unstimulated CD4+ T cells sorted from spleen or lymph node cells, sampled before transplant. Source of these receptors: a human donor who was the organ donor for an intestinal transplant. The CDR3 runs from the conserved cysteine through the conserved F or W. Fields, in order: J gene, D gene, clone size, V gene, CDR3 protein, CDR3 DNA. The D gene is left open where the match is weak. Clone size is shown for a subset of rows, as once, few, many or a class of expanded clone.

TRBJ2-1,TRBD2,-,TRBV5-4,CASSLTFTSGAYNEQFF,TGTGCCAGCAGCTTAACGTTCACTAGCGGGGCCTACAATGAGCAGTTCTTC
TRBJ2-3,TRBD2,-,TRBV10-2,CASSEPSRPSGSFEDTQYF,TGCGCCAGCAGTGAGCCAAGTCGGCCTAGCGGGAGCTTCGAAGATACGCAGTATTTT
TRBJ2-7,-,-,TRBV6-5,CASSHDRIPYEQYF,TGTGCCAGCAGTCACGACAGGATACCCTACGAGCAGTACTTC
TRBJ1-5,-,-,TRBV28,CASSRNFRGSFSNQPQHF,TGTGCCAGCAGCCGTAATTTTCGGGGGTCGTTTAGCAATCAGCCCCAGCATTTT
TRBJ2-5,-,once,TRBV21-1,CASSKVYSKETQYF,TGTGCCAGCAGCAAAGTCTACAGCAAAGAGACCCAGTACTTC
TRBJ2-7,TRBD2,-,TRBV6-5,CASSKPGLGAYEQYF,TGTGCCAGCAGTAAACCGGGACTAGGAGCCTACGAGCAGTACTTC
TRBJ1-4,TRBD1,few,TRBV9,CASSITTGVGEKLFF,TGTGCCAGCAGCATCACGACAGGGGTGGGTGAAAAACTGTTTTTT
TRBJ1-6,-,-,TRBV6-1,CASSDKSSYNSPLHF,TGTGCCAGCAGTGATAAGAGCTCCTATAATTCACCCCTCCACTTT
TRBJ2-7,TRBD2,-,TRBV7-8,CASSPLAGGRYYEQYF,TGTGCCAGCAGCCCTCTAGCGGGAGGGAGGTACTACGAGCAGTACTTC
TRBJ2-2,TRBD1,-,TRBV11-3,CASSLHRRQGAGAGELFF,TGTGCCAGCAGCCTACACCGCCGACAGGGGGCTGGCGCCGGGGAGCTGTTTTTT
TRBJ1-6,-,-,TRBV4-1,CASSQGPDSPLHF,TGCGCCAGCAGCCAGGGGCCCGATTCACCCCTCCACTTT
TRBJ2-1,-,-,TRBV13,CASSNTRGANEQFF,TGTGCCAGCAGCAATACACGGGGGGCTAATGAGCAGTTCTTC
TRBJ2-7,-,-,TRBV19,CASSRLGDEQYF,TGTGCCAGTAGCCGTCTAGGGGACGAGCAGTACTTC
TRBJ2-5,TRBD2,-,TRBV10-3,CAISGLAGGLETQYF,TGTGCCATCAGTGGCCTAGCGGGAGGTCTAGAGACCCAGTACTTC
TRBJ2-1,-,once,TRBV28,CASSSRRRVRDNEQFF,TGTGCCAGCAGTTCCCGAAGGAGGGTGAGGGACAATGAGCAGTTCTTC
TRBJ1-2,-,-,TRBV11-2,CASSLGTEANYGYTF,TGTGCCAGCAGCTTAGGGACAGAAGCTAACTATGGCTACACCTTC
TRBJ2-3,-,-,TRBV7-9,CASSFGGADTQYF,TGTGCCAGCAGCTTTGGCGGGGCAGATACGCAGTATTTT
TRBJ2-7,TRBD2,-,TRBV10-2,CASSPGTSVNEQYF,TGCGCCAGCAGTCCCGGGACTAGCGTGAACGAGCAGTACTTC
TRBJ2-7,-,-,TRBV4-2,CASSQAEGGPGGEQYF,TGTGCCAGCAGCCAAGCGGAGGGGGGGCCTGGGGGTGAGCAGTACTTC
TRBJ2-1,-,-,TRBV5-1,CASSLGHSYNEQFF,TGCGCCAGCAGCTTGGGACATTCCTACAATGAGCAGTTCTTC
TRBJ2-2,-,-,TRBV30,CAWSPAGTGELFF,TGTGCCTGGAGTCCCGCGGGTACCGGGGAGCTGTTTTTT
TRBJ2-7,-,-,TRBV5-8,CASSFGSIYEQYF,TGTGCCAGCAGCTTTGGCTCGATTTACGAGCAGTACTTC
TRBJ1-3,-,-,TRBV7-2,CASSRGSSGNTIYF,TGTGCCAGCAGCAGGGGTAGCTCTGGAAACACCATATATTTT
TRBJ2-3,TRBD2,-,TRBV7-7,CASSLGLAFTDTQYF,TGTGCTAGCAGCTTAGGACTAGCCTTCACAGATACGCAGTATTTT
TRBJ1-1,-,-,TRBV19,CASSRGPGVLTEAFF,TGTGCCAGTAGTAGAGGCCCAGGGGTTTTAACTGAAGCTTTCTTT
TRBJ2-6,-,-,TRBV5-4,CASSSTGLVGANVLTF,TGTGCCAGCAGCTCGACAGGCTTAGTGGGGGCCAACGTCCTGACTTTC
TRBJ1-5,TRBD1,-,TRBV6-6,CATGQGAYQPQHF,TGTGCCACAGGACAGGGGGCTTATCAGCCCCAGCATTTT
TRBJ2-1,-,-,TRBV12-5,CASGLRLAYNEQFF,TGTGCTAGTGGTCTTAGACTGGCTTACAATGAGCAGTTCTTC
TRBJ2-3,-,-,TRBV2,CASSEQGWADTQYF,TGTGCCAGCAGTGAACAGGGTTGGGCAGATACGCAGTATTTT
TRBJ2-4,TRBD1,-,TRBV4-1,CASSHERQGMVDKNIQYF,TGCGCCAGCAGCCACGAGAGACAGGGGATGGTGGACAAAAACATTCAGTACTTC
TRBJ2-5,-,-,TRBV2,CASRRGRGQETQYF,TGTGCCAGCCGGAGGGGGCGGGGCCAAGAGACCCAGTACTTC
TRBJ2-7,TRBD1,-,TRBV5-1,CASSFGDRQGDEQYF,TGCGCCAGCAGCTTCGGTGACAGGCAGGGGGACGAGCAGTACTTC
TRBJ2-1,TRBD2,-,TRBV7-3,CASSSLASLAEQFF,TGTGCCAGCAGCTCCCTAGCGTCACTAGCGGAGCAGTTCTTC
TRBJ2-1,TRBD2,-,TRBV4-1,CASSQRGRAMWNEQFF,TGCGCCAGCAGCCAACGCGGGAGGGCCATGTGGAATGAGCAGTTCTTC
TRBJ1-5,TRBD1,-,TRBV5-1,CASSLGQGGQPQHF,TGCGCCAGCAGCTTGGGACAGGGAGGCCAGCCCCAGCATTTT
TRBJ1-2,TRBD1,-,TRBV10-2,CASSERGQGNGYTF,TGCGCCAGCAGTGAAAGGGGACAGGGGAATGGCTACACCTTC
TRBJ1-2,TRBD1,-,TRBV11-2,CASSLFGTGHYGYTF,TGTGCCAGCAGCTTATTCGGGACAGGGCACTATGGCTACACCTTC
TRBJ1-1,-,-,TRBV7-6,CASSLGAGNTEAFF,TGTGCCAGCAGCTTAGGGGCGGGGAACACTGAAGCTTTCTTT
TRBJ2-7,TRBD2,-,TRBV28,CASSPPRLAGHYEQYF,TGTGCCAGCAGCCCGCCTCGTCTAGCGGGGCACTACGAGCAGTACTTC
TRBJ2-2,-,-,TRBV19,CASSWATITGELFF,TGTGCCAGTAGTTGGGCTACGATCACCGGGGAGCTGTTTTTT
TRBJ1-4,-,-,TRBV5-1,CASSYQGATNEKLFF,TGCGCCAGCAGCTACCAGGGCGCAACTAATGAAAAACTGTTTTTT
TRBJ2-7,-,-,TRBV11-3,CASSFQGYEQYF,TGTGCCAGCAGCTTTCAGGGCTACGAGCAGTACTTC
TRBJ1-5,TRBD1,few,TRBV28,CASSPRGARPNQPQHF,TGTGCCAGCAGTCCCAGGGGGGCTCGGCCAAATCAGCCCCAGCATTTT
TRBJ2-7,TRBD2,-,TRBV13,CASSVSGRPSYEQYF,TGTGCCAGCAGCGTTAGCGGGAGGCCCTCCTACGAGCAGTACTTC
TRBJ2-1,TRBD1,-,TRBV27,CASQDRGRSYNEQFF,TGTGCCAGCCAGGACAGGGGGAGGTCCTACAATGAGCAGTTCTTC
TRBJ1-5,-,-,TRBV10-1,CAGLHSNQPQHF,TGCGCCGGACTACATAGCAATCAGCCCCAGCATTTT
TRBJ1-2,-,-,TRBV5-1,CASATGTRGEGYTF,TGCGCCAGCGCGACCGGGACACGGGGAGAAGGCTACACCTTC
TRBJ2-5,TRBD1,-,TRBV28,CASSSPLYRGFQETQYF,TGTGCCAGCAGTTCCCCGCTTTACAGGGGCTTCCAGGAGACCCAGTACTTC
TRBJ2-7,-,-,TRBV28,CASRSFRQASSYEQYF,TGTGCCAGCAGAAGTTTTCGACAGGCGAGCTCCTACGAGCAGTACTTC
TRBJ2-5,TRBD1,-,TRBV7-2,CASSRVPGQGQETQYF,TGTGCCAGCAGCCGCGTCCCGGGACAGGGTCAAGAGACCCAGTACTTC
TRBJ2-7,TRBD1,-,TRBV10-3,CAISEFDRGNYEQYF,TGTGCCATCAGTGAGTTTGACAGGGGTAACTACGAGCAGTACTTC
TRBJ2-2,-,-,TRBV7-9,CASSFPRADTGELFF,TGTGCCAGCAGCTTCCCGCGGGCGGACACCGGGGAGCTGTTTTTT
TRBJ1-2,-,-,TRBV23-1,CASSQSTGDYGYTF,TGCGCCAGCAGTCAATCCACAGGAGACTATGGCTACACCTTC
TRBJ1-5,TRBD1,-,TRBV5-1,CASSAGQGPNQPQHF,TGCGCCAGCAGCGCCGGACAGGGACCTAATCAGCCCCAGCATTTT
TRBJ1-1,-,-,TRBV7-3,CASSPLGGNTEAFF,TGTGCCAGCAGCCCCCTTGGAGGGAACACTGAAGCTTTCTTT